This TCR beta chain was sequenced for a study of blood T cell repertoires in COVID-19. Study details: The analysed material was cDNA or gDNA that came from T cells, B-cell-depleted T cells, or PBMCs.

Original methodology: From reference gene primer amplification, estimates of nucleated cell counts were derived. Profiled with immunoSEQ multiplex PCR; TCRdb holds only in-frame clones, not every one. That table supplies the V and J calls and clone size; D and trimming were determined from the DNA. In the table there are some 90,000 clones, roughly 82% of which are singletons. V was shortened by 5 bases and J by 6 bases, with 23 bases between the two germline ends. The length of the CDR3 is 17 residues. The germline CDR1 and CDR2 sequences are SGHDN and FVKESK. Sequencing was done on a sample of peripheral blood. The receptor's source is a man between 65 and 80 years old with active or convalescent COVID-19. This sequence joins TRBV14 and TRBJ2-1; TRBD1 is a possible D gene (6 bases). Here the CDR3 reads CASSVRWDTRETNEQFF. The CDR3 region has the DNA TGTGCCAGCAGCGTGCGCTGGGACACCCGGGAAACCAATGAGCAGTTCTTC. The complete variable domain, with remaining parts taken from reference TRBV14 and TRBJ2-1, reads EAGVTQFPSHSVIEKGQTVTLRCDPISGHDNLYWYRRVMGKEIKFLLHFVKESKQDESGMPNNRFLAERTGGTYSTLKVQPAELEDSGVYFCASSVRWDTRETNEQFFGPGTRLTVL.